The sequence of this TCR beta chain was determined in a study of regulatory T cells in long-lasting Graves disease. Described time point: persistent/refractory GD, antithyroid drugs over 5 years with positive TRAb. Following extraction of RNA from PBMCs, that RNA was used to make the TCR library. Patients were from an endocrinology department in Xi'an, China. The ends were cut back, 0 bases at V and 0 bases at J, with 11 bases in the middle. Germline CDR1 LGHNA, CDR2 YNFKEQ. The CDR3 runs to 17 residues. Both iRepertoire HTBI primers and Arm-PCR of CDR3 regions were used to build the TCR beta libraries. Each CDR3 protein is one row after TCRdb ran MiXCR on the multiplex PCR reads. The repertoire has roughly 400,000 distinct CDR3 sequences, less than 25% of them found once; the top ten carry less than 25%.

The sequence came from a female donor with Graves disease. Source: peripheral blood mononuclear cells (PBMCs), taken when the disease was refractory, from a patient treated with antithyroid drugs. V and J are TRBV4-2 and TRBJ1-4; D unclear. As DNA, the CDR3 is TGTGCCAGCAGCCAAGATGTCCTCCTCGCAACTAATGAAAAACTGTTTTTT. The encoded protein is CASSQDVLLATNEKLFF.